This TCR beta chain was identified in a study of blood T cell repertoires in COVID-19. Study-level information: From the United States, Italy and Spain came samples of acute and convalescent COVID-19. Sample material is recorded as cDNA or gDNA derived from T cells, B-cell-depleted T cells, or PBMCs.

In the source study's methods: Cell counts per sample came from amplifying reference gene primers. Method: immunoSEQ multiplex PCR; TCRdb's copy keeps in-frame clones and lacks some. That table is the source of V, J and clone size, and D and trimming were worked out from the DNA. Here the sample spans about 260,000 clones, around nine tenths being singletons. Germline V gene lookup returns CDR1 LNHDA and CDR2 SQIVND (reference sequence). The J segment lost 9 bases and the V segment lost 6 bases, leaving 14 bases of the junction unmatched. The CDR3 totals 17 residues. The TCR sequence derives from a man aged 30-40 years with active or convalescent COVID-19. J is TRBJ1-6 and V is TRBV19; TRBD1 matches 10 bases. Sequenced material: peripheral blood. The DNA of the CDR3 is TGTGCCAGTAGCAAACTCTTACCGGGACAGGGGTCTTCACCCCTCCACTTT. Protein sequence: CASSKLLPGQGSSPLHF. Using reference TRBV19 and TRBJ1-6 for the parts outside the CDR3, the full variable domain is DGGITQSPKYLFRKEGQNVTLSCEQNLNHDAMYWYRQDPGQGLRLIYYSQIVNDFQKGDIAEGYSVSREKKESFPLTVTSAQKNPTAFYLCASSKLLPGQGSSPLHFGNGTRLTVT.